Sequencing of this TCR beta chain was carried out in a study of cytomegalovirus exposure and HLA in healthy donors. Researchers ran the PCR with 60 Vbeta and 13 Jbeta primers. Method: immunoSEQ multiplex PCR; TCRdb's copy keeps in-frame clones and lacks some. The table includes roughly 100,000 clones, roughly two thirds detected once. The CDR3 length is 14 residues. Germline V CDR1 and CDR2: SNHLY, FYNNEI. Trimming at V came to 8 bases and at J to 0 bases, leaving 4 bases not matched to a gene. This clone was detected only a few times. This clonotype was sampled from a man aged 40-49 years in good health and CMV-seronegative. The chain joins TRBV2 to TRBJ1-5; 7 nucleotides match TRBD1. Source material: PBMCs. CDR3 amino acids: CASRGQYSNQPQHF. The CDR3, as DNA: TGTGCCAGCCGGGGACAGTATAGCAATCAGCCCCAGCATTTT.